The clone carrying this T cell receptor (beta chain) was picked up many times. The ends lost 6 bases at V and 5 bases at J; junction bases unmatched: 8. Germline V gene sequence: CDR1 SGHTA, CDR2 FQGTGA. The CDR3 contains 15 residues. The data were taken from a study of spatial heterogeneity in lung cancer. TCRdb fed the 5' RACE reads into MiXCR, producing one record per CDR3 protein. The sample records tens of thousands of distinct CDR3 sequences, under 7% being singletons. Time point given: blood at routine non-recurrence follow-up after resection. The input material, whole RNA from tumor, nontumor lung or frozen PBMC, was sequenced unsorted.

The source material was PBMCs, sampled at follow-up. The sequence derives from a male donor with early-stage non-small cell lung cancer. The rearrangement links TRBV7-3 to TRBJ2-1; 9 positions match TRBD2. The CDR3 sequence is CASSPGLARDNEQFF. The CDR3 bases are TGTGCCAGCAGTCCCGGACTAGCGCGAGACAATGAGCAGTTCTTC.